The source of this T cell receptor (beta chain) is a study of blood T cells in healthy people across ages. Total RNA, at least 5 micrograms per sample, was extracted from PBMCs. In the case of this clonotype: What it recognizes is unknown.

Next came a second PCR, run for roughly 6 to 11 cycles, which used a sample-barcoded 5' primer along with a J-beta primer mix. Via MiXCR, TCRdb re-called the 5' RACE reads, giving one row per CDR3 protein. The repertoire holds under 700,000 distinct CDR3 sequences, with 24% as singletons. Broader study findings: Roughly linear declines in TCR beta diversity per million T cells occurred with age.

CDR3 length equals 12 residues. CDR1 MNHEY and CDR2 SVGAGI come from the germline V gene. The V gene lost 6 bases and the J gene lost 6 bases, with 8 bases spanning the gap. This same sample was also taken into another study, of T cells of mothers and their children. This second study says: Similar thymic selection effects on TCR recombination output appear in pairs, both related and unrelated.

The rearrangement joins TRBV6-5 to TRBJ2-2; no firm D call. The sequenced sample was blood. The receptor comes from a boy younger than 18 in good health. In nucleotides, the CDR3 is TGTGCCAGCAGGGGAATTTCCGGGGAGCTGTTTTTT. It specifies CASRGISGELFF.